The 27 T cell receptor beta chains below come from one sample, sequenced in a study of cytomegalovirus exposure and HLA in healthy donors. The PCR contained 60 Vbeta and 13 Jbeta primers. Repertoires were generated with immunoSEQ multiplex PCR, while TCRdb's copy carries only in-frame clones and drops some. The sample spans 200,000 or so clones; the ten largest clones claim almost 0.75%. Material: PBMCs. The receptors here all came from a boy between 10 and 17 years old in good health and CMV-seronegative.

The chain combines TRBV4-1 with TRBJ2-7; D not certain. This CDR3 spans 11 amino acids. Germline V lookup: CDR1 MGHRA, CDR2 YSYEKL. Deletions cut 5 bases from V and 6 bases from J, with 8 bases between. For the CDR3, the DNA is TGCGCCAGCAGCGGAGACGGCGAGCAGTACTTC. Protein product: CASSGDGEQYF.

J is TRBJ2-3 and V is TRBV7-2, with D uncertain. With 1 base removed from V and 3 bases from J, the gap between germline ends came to 8 bases. Germline CDR1 is SGHTA and CDR2 is FQGNSA. This CDR3 is built from 14 residues. DNA of the CDR3: TGTGCCAGCAGCTTAGTTCACGGTACAGATACGCAGTATTTT. The encoded protein is CASSLVHGTDTQYF.

The rearrangement joins TRBV6-1 to TRBJ1-6, with TRBD1 as a possible D gene (6 bases). The V gene lost 4 bases and the J gene lost 7 bases, with 14 bases spanning the gap. Germline-derived CDR1 and CDR2 are MNHNS and SASEGT. This CDR3 region has 15 residues. CDR3 DNA sequence: TGTGCCAGCAGTGCCCGGGACAATCAAAATTCACCCCTCCACTTT. Translation: CASSARDNQNSPLHF.

V gene TRBV7-8 combines with J gene TRBJ2-5, with 10 bases matching TRBD2. The J call may not be correct, given that the DNA end is closer to TRBJ2-7. In germline, CDR1 is SGHVS, CDR2 FQNEAQ. The CDR3 has 15 residues. DNA for the CDR3: TGTGCCAGCAGCCACCCCCTAGCGGGGGCGGTCGAGCAGTACTTC. This sequence encodes CASSHPLAGAVEQYF.

The J gene is TRBJ1-1, the V gene TRBV4-1, with 9 bases fitting TRBD1. This CDR3 is 16 amino acids long. The germline CDR1 and CDR2 sequences are MGHRA and YSYEKL. V dropped 3 bases and J dropped 0; count of bases not matched to a gene: 5. The CDR3: CASSQSGTGMNTEAFF. The DNA for the CDR3 is TGCGCCAGCAGCCAGTCGGGGACAGGGATGAACACTGAAGCTTTCTTT.

This rearrangement joins TRBV9 to TRBJ2-1, with a weak D call TRBD1 (5 bases). The V gene's germline CDR1 is SGDLS and CDR2 YYNGEE. The CDR3 length is 11 residues. Trimming removed 4 bases at V and 10 bases at J, with 9 bases between. DNA of the CDR3: TGTGCCAGCAGCCAGGGCTGGGAGCAGTTCTTC. It is translated as CASSQGWEQFF.

This rearrangement joins TRBV13 to TRBJ1-2; D uncertain. Per germline, CDR1 PRHDT and CDR2 FYEKMQ (reference sequence). The CDR3 is 12 residues long. V lost 3 bases, J lost 7 bases, and 9 bases lay in between. The chain's CDR3 is CASSFRVPGYTF. CDR3 bases: TGTGCCAGCAGCTTTAGAGTACCTGGCTACACCTTC.

The chain uses TRBV25-1 and TRBJ2-7, with 12 nucleotides matching TRBD1. The germline gives CDR1 MGHDK, CDR2 SYGVNS. V gave up 4 bases and J gave up 4 bases; unmatched junction bases: 8. The CDR3 contains 16 residues. The CDR3 region has the DNA TGTGCCAGCAGTGGGCCGGGACAGGGGGCGGCGTACGAGCAGTACTTC. Residues: CASSGPGQGAAYEQYF.

V gene TRBV9 combines with J gene TRBJ2-2; TRBD1 agrees at 7 bases. There are 16 residues in the CDR3. Germline-derived CDR1 and CDR2 are SGDLS and YYNGEE. Trimming at V came to 3 bases and at J to 4 bases, leaving 9 bases not matched to a gene. The CDR3 coding sequence is TGTGCCAGCAGCGGCGTCACAGGGGCGGTCACCGGGGAGCTGTTTTTT. It yields the protein CASSGVTGAVTGELFF.

V is TRBV10-1 and J is TRBJ1-5; a possible D gene is TRBD1 (6 bases). This CDR3 has 14 residues. Trimming pared 2 bases from V and 7 bases from J, leaving 12 bases between. Germline V gene lookup returns CDR1 WNHNN and CDR2 SYGVQD (reference sequence). For the CDR3, the DNA is TGCGCCAGCAGTGAGGGGGGCAGGGGACAGCCCCAGCATTTT. It specifies CASSEGGRGQPQHF.

The chain employs TRBV5-8 and TRBJ2-1; the D gene is possibly TRBD2 (5 bases). Trimming took 8 bases from V and 5 from J, leaving 20 bases between them. CDR3 size: 15 residues. Per the germline V gene, CDR1 is SGHTS and CDR2 is YDEGEE. The CDR3 sequence is CARPAFGRANNEQFF. Written as DNA, the CDR3 is TGTGCCAGGCCGGCTTTTGGGCGGGCCAACAATGAGCAGTTCTTC.

The gene calls are TRBV14 and TRBJ1-1; D unclear. Per the germline V gene, CDR1 is SGHDN and CDR2 is FVKESK. The CDR3 is made up of 15 amino acids. V was pared by 5 bases and J by 5 bases, with 18 bases between. The CDR3 DNA reads TGTGCCAGCAGCAAAGCAGGACTGGGTTCGACTGAAGCTTTCTTT. Translation gives CASSKAGLGSTEAFF.

The chain links TRBV19 to TRBJ2-3, with 7 bases matching TRBD1. The CDR3 covers 15 residues. Germline V CDR1 and CDR2: LNHDA, SQIVND (reference sequence). V lost 4 bases to trimming and J lost 2 bases; unmatched junction nucleotides: 6. CDR3 protein: CASSKPGQLTDTQYF. DNA of the CDR3: TGTGCCAGTAGTAAACCGGGACAGCTCACAGATACGCAGTATTTT.

The V call is TRBV5-1, the J call TRBJ2-7, with TRBD2 as a possible D gene (5 bases). Germline CDR1 is SGHRS and CDR2 is YFSETQ. CDR3 length equals 15 residues. Trimming took 4 bases from V and 0 from J, leaving 14 bases between them. The CDR3: CASSPGSRSSYEQYF. Written as DNA, the CDR3 is TGCGCCAGCAGCCCGGGGAGTAGGAGCTCCTACGAGCAGTACTTC.

CDR3 nucleotides: TGCGCCAGCAGCCAGTGGGACTTTAGCGGGGGCTACAATGAGCAGTTCTTC. The encoded protein is CASSQWDFSGGYNEQFF. The V and J genes are TRBV4-1 and TRBJ2-1, with 9 bases aligning to TRBD2. There are 17 residues in the CDR3. J was trimmed by 3 bases and V by 3 bases; bases with no gene match: 9. Germline V gives CDR1 MGHRA, CDR2 YSYEKL.

The chain couples TRBV27 to TRBJ1-2, with D possibly being TRBD1 (6 bases). V shed 6 bases and J shed 8 bases, with 16 bases lying between them. This CDR3 is built from 13 residues. The V gene's germline CDR1 is MNHEY and CDR2 SMNVEV (reference sequence). The CDR3 nucleotides read TGTGCCAGCAGCCCGACACAGGGTTTAGGCTACACCTTC. It specifies CASSPTQGLGYTF.

This chain uses TRBV7-9 with TRBJ1-1; D gene unclear. The CDR3 contains 11 residues. Germline V gives CDR1 SEHNR, CDR2 FQNEAQ (reference sequence). Trimming cost V 5 bases and J 5 bases, with 6 bases left between them. The chain's CDR3 is CASSPGTEAFF. The CDR3 DNA is TGTGCCAGCAGCCCCGGTACTGAAGCTTTCTTT.

In regard to this clone: The junction shows a germline mismatch at one end, possibly a read error. The chain combines TRBV7-7 with TRBJ2-5; 7 bases line up with TRBD2. The V gene's germline CDR1 is SSHAT and CDR2 FNYEAQ (reference sequence). CDR3 length: 14 amino acids. The CDR3 region is CASSRLAVGETQYF. CDR3 sequence (DNA): TGTGCTAGCAGCCGACTAGCAGTAGGAGAGACCCAGTACTTC.

The chain employs TRBV28 and TRBJ1-1; D may be TRBD1 (6 bases). The CDR3 runs 14 residues. V gave up 7 bases and J gave up 5 bases, with 17 bases separating them. Germline loops: CDR1 MDHEN, CDR2 SYDVKM. CDR3 protein: CASNLQGVGTEAFF. In nucleotides, the CDR3 is TGTGCCAGCAACTTACAGGGTGTAGGAACTGAAGCTTTCTTT.

This rearrangement joins TRBV11-1 to TRBJ1-2, with 12 nucleotides matching TRBD1. The J segment lost 1 base and the V segment lost 4 bases, leaving 7 bases of the junction unmatched. CDR1 and CDR2 from the germline V gene are SGHAT and FQDESV (reference sequence). The CDR3 is 17 amino acids. CDR3 sequence (DNA): TGTGCCAGCAGCTACGGGACAGGGGGCGTTTTTAACTATGGCTACACCTTC. Translated, it gives CASSYGTGGVFNYGYTF.

This chain links TRBV27 with TRBJ2-7; TRBD1 aligns across 8 bases. The CDR3 runs to 16 residues. J gave up 1 base and V 1 base, and 6 bases lay outside the gene matches. Germline CDR1 reads MNHEY; CDR2 reads SMNVEV (reference sequence). The CDR3 DNA is TGTGCCAGCAGTTTATTTCCAGGGGGCGATTCCTACGAGCAGTACTTC. This encodes CASSLFPGGDSYEQYF.

The rearrangement joins TRBV15 to TRBJ2-5; D gene ambiguous. V shed 0 bases and J shed 1 base, with 6 bases lying between them. The CDR3 has 14 amino acids. Germline CDR1 LNHNV, CDR2 YYDKDF (reference sequence). CDR3 in amino acids: CATSRDPSQETQYF. In DNA, the CDR3 is TGTGCCACCAGCAGAGATCCCTCCCAAGAGACCCAGTACTTC.

The chain uses TRBV29-1 and TRBJ2-5, with a possible D match to TRBD2 (6 bases). Germline lookup yields CDR1 SQVTM and CDR2 ANQGSEA. CDR3 length: 12 amino acids. Trimming removed 3 bases at V and 7 bases at J, with 12 bases between. CDR3 protein: CSVERGPGTQYF. For the CDR3, the DNA is TGCAGCGTTGAGCGGGGTCCGGGGACCCAGTACTTC.

The rearrangement links TRBV7-2 to TRBJ1-1; D is undetermined. With 4 bases removed from V and 5 bases from J, the gap between germline ends came to 14 bases. Germline CDR1 is SGHTA and CDR2 is FQGNSA. This CDR3 comprises 14 residues. The CDR3 here is CASSSAAGGTEAFF. The CDR3 DNA is TGTGCCAGCAGCTCCGCGGCGGGTGGAACTGAAGCTTTCTTT.

The chain links TRBV25-1 to TRBJ2-5; 12 bases agree with TRBD2. V lost 5 bases and J lost 5; bases outside the gene matches: 6. Germline loops: CDR1 MGHDK, CDR2 SYGVNS. The CDR3 sequence is 15 residues long. The CDR3 protein is CASSSGGLAGETQYF. CDR3 nucleotides: TGTGCCAGCAGTTCGGGAGGACTAGCGGGGGAGACCCAGTACTTC.

The rearrangement uses TRBV5-1 and TRBJ1-2; perhaps TRBD1 as D (5 bases). The germline V and J ends were trimmed by 2 bases and 3 bases, with 8 bases remaining between them. Per germline, CDR1 SGHRS and CDR2 YFSETQ. The CDR3 extends over 13 amino acids. The CDR3: CASSFQGDYGYTF. The DNA of the CDR3 is TGCGCCAGCAGCTTCCAGGGCGACTATGGCTACACCTTC.

The J gene is TRBJ1-1, the V gene TRBV9; 7 nucleotides align to TRBD1. Germline CDR1 and CDR2: SGDLS and YYNGEE. This CDR3 is built from 14 residues. Trimming at V came to 3 bases and at J to 3 bases, leaving 5 bases not matched to a gene. In nucleotides, the CDR3 is TGTGCCAGCAGCGCAACAGGGGTGGACACTGAAGCTTTCTTT. This codes for CASSATGVDTEAFF. Drawing the rest from reference TRBV9 and TRBJ1-1, the complete variable domain is DSGVTQTPKHLITATGQRVTLRCSPRSGDLSVYWYQQSLDQGLQFLIQYYNGEERAKGNILERFSAQQFPDLHSELNLSSLELGDSALYFCASSATGVDTEAFFGQGTRLTVV.